This T cell receptor (beta chain) was profiled in a study of OX40 agonist ivuxolimab in advanced cancers. Across the whole study: Patients treated during dose escalation were battling hepatocellular carcinoma, melanoma, renal cell or head and neck cancer. Three patients showed partial responses: one hepatocellular carcinoma and two cutaneous melanoma cases. Overall study findings and caveats: At 0.1 to 3.0 mg/kg, clonal expansion of CD4+ and CD8+ blood T cells had occurred by week 6.

Worth noting for this clone: Its antigen is not identified.

The CDR3 covers 17 residues. V was shortened by 1 base and J by 10 bases, with 23 bases between the two germline ends. Germline assignment: CDR1 MGHDK and CDR2 SYGVNS. Some clones are missing from TCRdb's copy, which holds only in-frame ones; the method was immunoSEQ multiplex PCR. The sample contains about 48,000 clones, roughly 78% of which appear only once. The J gene is TRBJ2-1, the V gene TRBV25-1, with D perhaps being TRBD1 or TRBD2 (7 bases each). This TCR came from an adult with an advanced solid tumor such as melanoma, head and neck, liver or kidney cancer. This specimen was CD4+ or CD8+ T cells sorted from blood, taken in a trial of the OX40 agonist ivuxolimab. The DNA for the CDR3 is TGTGCCAGCAGTGAATCTGAGGCGGGAGTACGGACAGGCGAGCAGTTCTTC. It is translated as CASSESEAGVRTGEQFF.